One and the same sample provided the 23 T cell receptor beta chains below, sequenced in a study of tumor and adjacent non-tumor tissue in lung cancer. A modified ARM-PCR protocol with three rounds of nested PCR amplified TCRbeta. TCRdb analysed the multiplex PCR reads with MiXCR anew, one entry per CDR3 protein. The sample yields 90,000 to 110,000 distinct CDR3 sequences, about 75% seen once. This sample's RNA came from whole unsorted tissue. The sequenced sample consisted of lung tumor tissue. All receptors come from a woman aged 60-75 years with non-small cell lung cancer.

On this clonotype itself: This may be a read error, as it is one base from a much larger clone. J is TRBJ2-7 and V is TRBV29-1, with a weak D call TRBD1 (5 bases). Trimming left V 6 bases short and J 5 bases short, with 11 bases between. The germline V gene encodes CDR1 SQVTM and CDR2 ANQGSEA. The CDR3 runs to 11 residues. CDR3 coding DNA: TGCAGCGTCGGAATAGGGGACGAGCAGTACTTC. Translating gives CSVGIGDEQYF.

For this clonotype: A read error may be the cause here, since a much bigger clone is one base away. This chain joins TRBV30 and TRBJ2-6, with TRBD1 as a possible D gene (5 bases). The germline V gene encodes CDR1 GTSNPN and CDR2 SVGIG (reference sequence). The CDR3 is 15 amino acids. The CDR3 is CAWSVEVAGANFLTF. The CDR3 DNA reads TGTGCCTGGAGTGTAGAGGTGGCTGGGGCCAACTTCCTGACTTTC.

This clonotype came up once. The chain has TRBV11-2 and TRBJ2-1; perhaps TRBD2 as D (6 bases). V was shortened by 5 bases and J by 14 bases, with 28 bases between the two germline ends. Germline V lookup: CDR1 SGHAT, CDR2 FQNNGV. This CDR3 has 16 residues. CDR3 bases: TGTGCCAGCAGCCCGATTACGGGGGAGCTAAACAAAGAGGAGTTCTTC. Translating it yields CASSPITGELNKEEFF.

The chain employs TRBV4-3 and TRBJ2-1; the match to TRBD2 covers 11 bases. CDR1 and CDR2 (germline): LGHNA, YSLEER. CDR3 size: 15 residues. V lost 3 bases and J lost 5; bases outside the gene matches: 3. The CDR3 coding sequence is TGCGCCAGCAGCCAGAATAGCGGGGGGGACAATGAGCAGTTCTTC. Translation gives CASSQNSGGDNEQFF.

The chain couples TRBV5-1 to TRBJ2-1, with D possibly TRBD1 on 6 matching bases. The germline V gene has CDR1 SGHRS and CDR2 YFSETQ. The V gene lost 4 bases and the J gene lost 0 bases, with 11 bases spanning the gap. This CDR3 region has 15 residues. The CDR3 sequence: CASSPEGGSYNEQFF. For the CDR3, the DNA is TGCGCCAGCAGCCCCGAAGGGGGCTCCTACAATGAGCAGTTCTTC.

The chain is built from TRBV12-3 or TRBV12-4 and TRBJ2-7, with D unclear. The length of the CDR3 is 13 residues. Deletions cut 0 bases from V and 2 bases from J, with 5 bases between. The CDR3 region is CASSLADAYEQYF. The DNA of the CDR3 is TGTGCCAGCAGTTTAGCGGATGCCTACGAGCAGTACTTC.

Points on this clonotype: Relative to the germline gene, one junction end is altered; a read error may explain this. The genes are TRBV11-2 and TRBJ1-2; possible D gene TRBD1, 6 bases. Per germline, CDR1 SGHAT and CDR2 FQNNGV. The CDR3 is 14 residues long. The CDR3 DNA follows: TGTACCAGCAGCTTAGATGAGGGGGATGGTGGCTATACCTTC. Its translation: CTSSLDEGDGGYTF. Variable domain in full (rest from reference TRBV11-2 and TRBJ1-2): EAGVAQSPRYKIIEKRQSVAFWCNPISGHATLYWYQQILGQGPKLLIQFQNNGVVDDSQLPKDRFSAERLKGVDSTLKIQPAKLEDSAVYLCTSSLDEGDGGYTFGSGTRLTVV.

Regarding this clonotype: Likely a read error: the CDR3 ends without its conserved phenylalanine or tryptophan. The gene calls are TRBV29-1 and TRBJ2-2, with D maybe TRBD1 (6 bases). V lost 5 bases to trimming and J lost 0 bases, with 10 bases between them. Germline lookup yields CDR1 SQVTM and CDR2 ANQGSEA. This CDR3 is 14 amino acids long. CDR3 residues: CSVTRTANTGELFL. CDR3 sequence (DNA): TGCAGCGTTACAAGGACAGCGAACACCGGGGAGCTGTTTCTT.

This chain uses TRBV28 with TRBJ2-5; no clear D. The germline V gene encodes CDR1 MDHEN and CDR2 SYDVKM. V lost 9 bases to trimming and J lost 3 bases, with 20 bases between them. The CDR3 extends over 15 amino acids. For the CDR3, the DNA is TGTGCCAGGAATTCCTTAGACAAGGAAAAAGAGACCCAGTACTTC. Protein product: CARNSLDKEKETQYF.

This clonotype was recorded only once. One end of the junction does not line up with germline, which may come from a read error. V and J are TRBV11-3 and TRBJ1-1; 9 bases line up with TRBD1. The CDR3 has 14 amino acids. From germline, CDR1 is SGHNT and CDR2 YENEEA. The chain's CDR3 is CTSRDRDGGGKTYF. CDR3 nucleotides: TGTACCAGCAGGGACAGGGATGGAGGGGGCAAGACTTACTTT. Complete variable domain (other parts from reference TRBV11-3 and TRBJ1-1): EAGVVQSPRYKIIEKKQPVAFWCNPISGHNTLYWYLQNLGQGPELLIRYENEEAVDDSQLPKDRFSAERLKGVDSTLKIQPAELGDSAVYLCTSRDRDGGGKTYFGQGTRLTVV.

This chain links TRBV6-1 with TRBJ1-5, with D possibly being TRBD1 (5 bases). This CDR3 contains 17 residues. Germline CDR1 is MNHNS and CDR2 is SASEGT. The V end lost 3 bases, the J end lost 4 bases, and 19 bases lay between the germline ends. Here the CDR3 DNA reads TGTGCCAGCAGTGAGGGTAATACGGCAGGGAGTAATCAGCCCCAGCATTTT. Amino acids: CASSEGNTAGSNQPQHF.

Points on this clonotype: Being one base from a much bigger clone, this may be a read error. The chain joins TRBV28 to TRBJ1-1, with D maybe TRBD1 (5 bases). Trimming left V 6 bases short and J 3 bases short, with 14 bases between. Germline V lookup: CDR1 MDHEN, CDR2 SYDVKM. The CDR3 is 14 amino acids. The chain's CDR3 is CASREDMTYTEAFF. The CDR3 DNA reads as TGTGCCAGCAGGGAGGACATGACTTACACTGAAGCTTTCTTT. Filled out from reference TRBV28 and TRBJ1-1, the complete variable domain reads DVKVTQSSRYLVKRTGEKVFLECVQDMDHENMFWYRQDPGLGLRLIYFSYDVKMKEKGDIPEGYSVSREKKERFSLILESASTNQTSMYLCASREDMTYTEAFFGQGTRLTVV.

Details on this clonotype: Sequence at one end of the junction differs from germline and may be a read error. The rearrangement uses TRBV11-1 and TRBJ2-7, with 10 bases aligning to TRBD1. This CDR3 is built from 15 residues. CDR1 is SGHAT, CDR2 FQDESV, per germline (reference sequence). The CDR3 DNA reads as TGCGCCAGCAGCCTTGACAGGGGGCACTCCTACGAGCAGTACTTC. It specifies CASSLDRGHSYEQYF.

The CDR3 reads CASTPGTIVDTQYF. The CDR3, as DNA: TGTGCCAGCACGCCCGGGACCATAGTGGATACGCAGTATTTT. The chain combines TRBV28 with TRBJ2-3; D tentatively reads TRBD1 or TRBD2 (5 bases each). The V gene's germline CDR1 is MDHEN and CDR2 SYDVKM. V was shortened by 7 bases and J by 6 bases, with 17 bases between the two germline ends. The CDR3 has 14 residues.

In the case of this clonotype: A much larger clone differs from this one at a single base, so this may be a read error. The J gene is TRBJ2-2, the V gene TRBV14; 10 bases line up with TRBD1. Per germline, CDR1 SGHDN and CDR2 FVKESK. The CDR3 is made up of 18 amino acids. CDR3 region: CASSQTATGTGVPGKLFF. CDR3 coding DNA: TGTGCCAGCAGCCAGACCGCTACCGGGACAGGGGTTCCCGGGAAGCTGTTTTTT.

The count of this clonotype is one. An end of the junction does not agree with germline; a read error may underlie this. The rearrangement uses TRBV6-5 and TRBJ2-7; D not resolved. The CDR3 sequence is 13 residues long. The germline V gene encodes CDR1 MNHEY and CDR2 SVGAGI. The CDR3 protein is CASCYSRVSEQYF. CDR3 bases: TGTGCCAGCTGTTACTCCCGGGTAAGCGAGCAATACTTC.

Worth noting for this clonotype: A much larger clonotype is one base distant, so this may be a read error. This rearrangement joins TRBV11-2 to TRBJ1-5; 8 positions agree with TRBD1. The DNA end lines up better with TRBJ2-3; the J call may be wrong. This CDR3 is built from 16 residues. Germline CDR1 is SGHAT and CDR2 is FQNNGV. The chain's CDR3 is CASSKGTGSGNQPQYF. The CDR3 nucleotides read TGTGCCAGCAGCAAAGGGACAGGCTCGGGCAATCAGCCCCAGTATTTT.

Turning to this clonotype: The germline gene is not matched at one end of the junction; a read error may be the cause. The J gene is TRBJ2-1, the V gene TRBV6-2 or TRBV6-3; a weak D match, TRBD1 (6 bases). Germline V gene lookup returns CDR1 MNHEY and CDR2 SVGEGT. The CDR3 contains 15 residues. The CDR3 sequence is CASNYSRGHYKEQFF. CDR3 coding DNA: TGTGCCAGCAATTACAGCAGGGGCCATTACAAAGAGCAGTTCTTC.

The chain has TRBV6-2 or TRBV6-3 and TRBJ1-6; maybe TRBD1 (5 bases). V was clipped by 5 bases and J by 5 bases, with 16 bases between them. CDR1 is MNHEY and CDR2 is SVGEGT in the germline V gene. The CDR3 is made up of 16 amino acids. CDR3 in DNA: TGTGCCAGCAGTCGGTCCGGGACGGACAATAATTCACCCCTCCACTTT. This gives the protein CASSRSGTDNNSPLHF.

The chain has TRBV6-5 and TRBJ2-2, with D perhaps TRBD1 or TRBD2 (7 bases each). The CDR3 totals 15 residues. Deletions cut 6 bases from V and 7 bases from J, with 18 bases between. Germline V gene data show CDR1 as MNHEY and CDR2 as SVGAGI. DNA of the CDR3: TGTGCCAGCAGGGGAGGGGGCGCGGACATCGGGGAGCTGTTTTTT. This encodes CASRGGGADIGELFF.

As concerns this clonotype: One end of the junction fails to match germline, which may point to a read error. This chain joins TRBV6-2 or TRBV6-3 and TRBJ2-1; D is perhaps TRBD2 (5 bases). From germline, CDR1 is MNHEY and CDR2 SVGEGT. This CDR3 has 17 residues. In nucleotides, the CDR3 is TGTGACAGCAGTTTTAGTGGGAGAATTATATCCTACAATGAGCAGTTCTTC. Translation gives CDSSFSGRIISYNEQFF.

This clonotype was detected only once. This rearrangement joins TRBV6-6 to TRBJ1-1; perhaps TRBD1 as D (5 bases). Between the trimmed V and J ends, which lost 7 bases and 1 base, there was a span of 19 bases. Germline loops: CDR1 MNHNY, CDR2 SVGAGI (reference sequence). The CDR3 spans 16 residues. The DNA of the CDR3 is TGTGCCAGCATTCTCGGCACAGGACGGACGAACACTGAAGCTTTCTTT. This gives the protein CASILGTGRTNTEAFF.

Turning to this clonotype: A read error is likely, as this CDR3 ends without the conserved phenylalanine or tryptophan. This CDR3 is CASSLERLATDTQYC. DNA of the CDR3: TGTGCCAGCAGCTTAGAGCGACTAGCCACAGATACGCAGTATTGT. The chain carries TRBV11-3 and TRBJ2-3; the match to TRBD2 covers 7 bases. Losses at the gene ends were 0 bases for V and 2 bases for J; bases not matched to a gene: 2. The CDR3 extends over 15 amino acids. Germline CDR1 SGHNT, CDR2 YENEEA.